The entry below describes one T cell receptor beta chain. Its antigen is currently unknown. V gave up 3 bases and J gave up 3 bases; unmatched junction bases: 6. The germline CDR1 and CDR2 sequences are SGDLS and YYNGEE. The CDR3 extends over 15 amino acids. The entry originates in a study of OX40 agonist ivuxolimab in advanced cancers. Study summary: The patients received ivuxolimab by intravenous route every 2 weeks at 0.01 to 10 mg/kg.

Overall study findings and caveats: Antigen specificity remained undetermined for the expanded peripheral T cells. In the 0.1 to 3.0 mg/kg range, CD4+ and CD8+ blood T cells had expanded clonally by week 6.

The assay was immunoSEQ multiplex PCR, and TCRdb's table has in-frame clones only and misses some. Of roughly 80,000 clones in the sample, over 75% are singletons; the top ten hold roughly 6.3%. This material consisted of CD4+ or CD8+ T cells sorted from blood, taken in a trial of the OX40 agonist ivuxolimab. The TCR comes from an adult with an advanced solid tumor such as melanoma, head and neck, liver or kidney cancer. The chain has TRBV9 and TRBJ1-5, with 7 bases matching TRBD1. CDR3 protein: CASSGRTGDNQPQHF. Here the CDR3 DNA reads TGTGCCAGCAGCGGCCGGACAGGCGACAATCAGCCCCAGCATTTT. Full variable domain (remainder filled in from reference TRBV9 and TRBJ1-5): DSGVTQTPKHLITATGQRVTLRCSPRSGDLSVYWYQQSLDQGLQFLIQYYNGEERAKGNILERFSAQQFPDLHSELNLSSLELGDSALYFCASSGRTGDNQPQHFGDGTRLSIL.